Each of the 14 T cell receptor beta chains below was sequenced from the same sample in a study of blood T cell repertoires in COVID-19. The repertoire was sequenced with immunoSEQ multiplex PCR; TCRdb's copy has only in-frame clones and lacks some. The data contain about 200,000 clones, about 80% of them singletons. What was sequenced was peripheral blood. Receptor source: a woman aged 60 to 75 with COVID-19, enrolled during active disease.

The rearrangement links TRBV30 to TRBJ1-3; D might be TRBD1 (5 bases). The germline gives CDR1 GTSNPN, CDR2 SVGIG (reference sequence). This CDR3 spans 15 amino acids. Trimming cost V 4 bases and J 0 bases, with 13 bases left between them. CDR3 DNA sequence: TGTGCCTGGACTCTACCACAGGTCTCTGGAAACACCATATATTTT. This sequence encodes CAWTLPQVSGNTIYF. The variable domain in full, with the rest retrieved from reference TRBV30 and TRBJ1-3, is SQTIHQWPATLVQPVGSPLSLECTVEGTSNPNLYWYRQAAGRGLQLLFYSVGIGQISSEVPQNLSASRPQDRQFILSSKKLLLSDSGFYLCAWTLPQVSGNTIYFGEGSWLTVV.

V is TRBV6-5 and J is TRBJ2-7, with D tentatively TRBD2 (5 bases). This CDR3 spans 14 amino acids. Between the trimmed V and J ends, which lost 5 bases and 0 bases, there was a span of 11 bases. Germline V gene sequence: CDR1 MNHEY, CDR2 SVGAGI. The CDR3 protein is CASSRTYSSYEQYV. DNA for the CDR3: TGTGCCAGCAGTCGGACTTACTCCTCCTACGAGCAGTACGTC.

The chain is built from TRBV5-4 and TRBJ2-2, with no clear D. V was clipped by 4 bases and J by 7 bases, with 11 bases between them. This CDR3 is 13 amino acids long. Germline-derived CDR1 and CDR2 are SGHNT and YYREEE (reference sequence). The CDR3 bases are TGTGCCAGCAGCCCGCAGGTTAACGGGGAGCTGTTTTTT. Its protein product is CASSPQVNGELFF.

V and J are TRBV29-1 and TRBJ1-5; 9 positions match TRBD1. The length of the CDR3 is 16 residues. The germline gives CDR1 SQVTM, CDR2 ANQGSEA. V shed 6 bases and J 2 bases; nucleotides not matched to a gene: 11. CDR3 in amino acids: CSVAVTGGAGNQPQHF. The CDR3 bases are TGCAGCGTCGCCGTAACAGGGGGCGCGGGCAATCAGCCCCAGCATTTT.

The sample holds one count of this clone. This chain links TRBV9 with TRBJ2-3; maybe TRBD2 (6 bases). The CDR3 loop spans 15 amino acids. CDR1 is SGDLS and CDR2 is YYNGEE in the germline V gene. Trimming removed 2 bases from V and 0 bases from J, with 10 bases in between. This CDR3 reads CASSVSGTSTDTQYF. The CDR3 nucleotides read TGTGCCAGCAGCGTTAGCGGCACTAGCACAGATACGCAGTATTTT.

The chain employs TRBV5-1 and TRBJ1-1; TRBD1 agrees at 8 bases. This CDR3 has 15 amino acids. Germline values: CDR1 SGHRS, CDR2 YFSETQ. Germline trimming cut 4 bases from V and 4 bases from J; bases unmatched to any gene: 9. CDR3 region: CASSGGDRLITEAFF. Here the CDR3 DNA reads TGCGCCAGCAGCGGGGGGGACAGGCTAATCACTGAAGCTTTCTTT.

The chain employs TRBV5-8 and TRBJ1-5; 7 positions agree with TRBD1. The germline V gene has CDR1 SGHTS and CDR2 YDEGEE. The CDR3 is 13 residues long. V was pared by 4 bases and J by 7 bases, with 5 bases of the junction left unmatched. The chain's CDR3 is CASSQTGAQPQHF. In DNA, the CDR3 is TGTGCCAGCAGCCAAACAGGGGCGCAGCCCCAGCATTTT.

The gene calls are TRBV7-2 and TRBJ2-3; 11 nucleotides agree with TRBD2. Germline assignment: CDR1 SGHTA and CDR2 FQGNSA. V shed 5 bases and J 2 bases; nucleotides not matched to a gene: 6. The CDR3 spans 16 residues. CDR3 in amino acids: CASSTQLAGVTDTQYF. CDR3 bases: TGTGCCAGCAGCACACAACTAGCGGGAGTCACAGATACGCAGTATTTT.

This rearrangement joins TRBV5-5 to TRBJ2-1, with D possibly TRBD1 on 7 matching bases. The V end lost 4 bases, the J end lost 2 bases, and 16 bases lay between the germline ends. The V gene's germline CDR1 is SGHKS and CDR2 YYEKEE (reference sequence). The CDR3 covers 16 residues. The DNA for the CDR3 is TGTGCCAGCAGCCTCAGGGGGGCGTCTGCCTACAATGAGCAGTTCTTC. Its translation: CASSLRGASAYNEQFF.

The sample holds one count of this clone. The J gene is TRBJ2-7, the V gene TRBV2; maybe TRBD1 (7 bases). V was clipped by 6 bases and J by 3 bases, with 12 bases between them. The V gene's germline CDR1 is SNHLY and CDR2 FYNNEI. CDR3 length equals 13 residues. The CDR3 protein is CASRRDSNYEQYV. The CDR3 region has the DNA TGTGCCAGCAGGCGGGACAGTAACTACGAGCAGTACGTC.

The chain combines TRBV11-3 with TRBJ2-2, with 9 bases aligning to TRBD1. V shed 5 bases, J shed 3 bases, and the junction held 1 base outside the gene matches. The CDR3 length is 14 residues. In germline, CDR1 is SGHNT, CDR2 YENEEA. CDR3 in amino acids: CASSRQGDTGELFF. The CDR3 nucleotides are TGTGCCAGCAGCAGACAGGGGGACACCGGGGAGCTGTTTTTT. Based on the CDR3 plus reference TRBV11-3 and TRBJ2-2, the full variable domain is EAGVVQSPRYKIIEKKQPVAFWCNPISGHNTLYWYLQNLGQGPELLIRYENEEAVDDSQLPKDRFSAERLKGVDSTLKIQPAELGDSAVYLCASSRQGDTGELFFGEGSRLTVL.

The V and J genes are TRBV10-2 and TRBJ1-3; 7 bases are a match to TRBD1. The junction had 2 bases not matched to a gene; V was cut back by 6 bases and J by 0 bases. The germline CDR1 and CDR2 sequences are WSHSY and SAAADI. The CDR3 totals 14 residues. CDR3 sequence: CASRQGYSGNTIYF. The CDR3 coding sequence is TGCGCCAGCAGACAGGGGTACTCTGGAAACACCATATATTTT.

Only a few counts were recorded for this clone. Written as DNA, the CDR3 is TGTGCCAGCTCAGGCAGACTTAGCGTCATAGCCAAAAACATTCAGTACTTC. Amino acids: CASSGRLSVIAKNIQYF. The V and J genes are TRBV18 and TRBJ2-4; weak D call: TRBD2 (5 bases). Germline CDR1 KGHSH, CDR2 LQKENI. The CDR3 runs 17 residues. V was shortened by 5 bases and J by 0 bases, with 17 bases between the two germline ends.

The chain is built from TRBV3-1 (or the pseudogene TRBV3-2) and TRBJ2-1, with a tentative D call TRBD2 (7 bases). Germline V gives CDR1 LGHDT, CDR2 YNNKEL (reference sequence). V was shortened by 3 bases and J by 12 bases, with 24 bases between the two germline ends. This CDR3 comprises 16 residues. The CDR3 sequence is CASSQYSGGGDQTQFF. Written as DNA, the CDR3 is TGTGCCAGCAGCCAGTACTCGGGCGGGGGCGACCAGACGCAGTTCTTC.